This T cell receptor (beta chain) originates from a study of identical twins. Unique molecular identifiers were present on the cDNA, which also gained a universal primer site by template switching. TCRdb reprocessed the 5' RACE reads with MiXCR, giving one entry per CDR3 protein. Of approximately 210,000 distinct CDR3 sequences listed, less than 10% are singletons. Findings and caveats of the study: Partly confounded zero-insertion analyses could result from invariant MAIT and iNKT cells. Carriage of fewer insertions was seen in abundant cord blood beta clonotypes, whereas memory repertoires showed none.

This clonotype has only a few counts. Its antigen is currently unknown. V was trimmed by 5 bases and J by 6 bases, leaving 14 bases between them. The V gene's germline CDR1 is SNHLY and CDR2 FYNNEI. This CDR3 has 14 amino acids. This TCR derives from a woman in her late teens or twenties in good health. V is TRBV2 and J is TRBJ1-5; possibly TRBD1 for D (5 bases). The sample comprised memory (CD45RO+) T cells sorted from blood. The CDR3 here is CASSRGASGQPQHF. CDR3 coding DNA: TGTGCCAGCAGTCGCGGGGCTTCGGGTCAGCCCCAGCATTTT.